This T cell receptor (beta chain) was recorded in a study of glioma-infiltrating T cells after dendritic cell vaccination. The repertoire was sequenced with immunoSEQ multiplex PCR; TCRdb's copy has only in-frame clones and lacks some. Of some 70,000 clones listed, 80% to 85% are singletons. V dropped 4 bases and J dropped 0 bases, with 6 bases sitting between them. Germline V CDR1 and CDR2: GTSNPN, SVGIG (reference sequence). The CDR3 is 12 amino acids. This sequence was found in a human donor with glioblastoma. The chain joins TRBV30 to TRBJ1-1; D remains unclear. Source: blood, taken before dendritic cell vaccination. CDR3 DNA: TGTGCCTGGAATTGGCTGAACACTGAAGCTTTCTTT. It encodes CAWNWLNTEAFF.